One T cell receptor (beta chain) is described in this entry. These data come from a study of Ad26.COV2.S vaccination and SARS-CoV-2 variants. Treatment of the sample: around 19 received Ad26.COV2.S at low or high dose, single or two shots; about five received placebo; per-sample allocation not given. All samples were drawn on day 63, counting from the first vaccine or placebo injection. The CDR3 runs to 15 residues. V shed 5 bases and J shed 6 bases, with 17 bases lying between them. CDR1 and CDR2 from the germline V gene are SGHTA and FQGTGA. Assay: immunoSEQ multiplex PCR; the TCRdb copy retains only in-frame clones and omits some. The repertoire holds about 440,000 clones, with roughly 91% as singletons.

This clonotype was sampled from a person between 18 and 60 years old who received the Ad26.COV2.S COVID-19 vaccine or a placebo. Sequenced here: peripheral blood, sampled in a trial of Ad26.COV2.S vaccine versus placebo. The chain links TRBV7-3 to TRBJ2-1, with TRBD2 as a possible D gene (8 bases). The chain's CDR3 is CASSLGGGRINEQFF. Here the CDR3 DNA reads TGTGCCAGCAGCCTAGGGGGCGGGAGGATCAATGAGCAGTTCTTC.